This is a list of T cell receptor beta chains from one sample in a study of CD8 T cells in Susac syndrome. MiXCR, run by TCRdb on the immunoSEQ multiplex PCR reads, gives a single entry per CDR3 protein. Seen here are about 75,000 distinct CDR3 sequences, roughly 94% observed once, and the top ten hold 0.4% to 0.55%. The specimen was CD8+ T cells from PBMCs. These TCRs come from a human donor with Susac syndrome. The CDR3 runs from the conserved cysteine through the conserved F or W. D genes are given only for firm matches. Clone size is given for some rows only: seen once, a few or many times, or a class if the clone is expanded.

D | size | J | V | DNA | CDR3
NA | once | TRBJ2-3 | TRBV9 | TGTGCCAGCAGCTCCTCTCACAAAGATACGCAGTATTTT | CASSSSHKDTQYF
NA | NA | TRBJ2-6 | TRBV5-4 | TGTGCCAGTCCCGGGTCCGACTCTGGGGCCAACGTCCTGACTTTC | CASPGSDSGANVLTF
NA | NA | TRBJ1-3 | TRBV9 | TGTGCCAGCAGCGTAGACAACACCATATATTTT | CASSVDNTIYF
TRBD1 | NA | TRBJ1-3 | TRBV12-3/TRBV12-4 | TGTGCCAGCAGTTACTACCCCGGGACAGGGCCCGGAAACACCATATATTTT | CASSYYPGTGPGNTIYF
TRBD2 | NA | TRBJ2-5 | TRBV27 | TGTGCCAGCAGACTGCGGGGGGGCCGAGAGACCCAGTACTTC | CASRLRGGRETQYF
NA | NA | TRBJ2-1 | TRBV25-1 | TGTGCCAGCAGTGAAACCGGGACCAACCCCTCCTACAATGAGCAGTTCTTC | CASSETGTNPSYNEQFF
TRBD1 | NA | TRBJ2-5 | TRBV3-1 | TGTGCCAGCAGCCAAAAGGACAGGGGACTTCAAGAGACCCAGTACTTC | CASSQKDRGLQETQYF
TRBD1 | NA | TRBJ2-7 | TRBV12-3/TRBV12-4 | TGTGCCAGCAGTCCCGGGACAGGGGATTACGAGCAGTACTTC | CASSPGTGDYEQYF
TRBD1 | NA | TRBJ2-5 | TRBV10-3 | TGTGCCATCAGTGCCCGGGACAGGGAGGAGACCCAGTACTTC | CAISARDREETQYF
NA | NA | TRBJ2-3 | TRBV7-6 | TGTGCCAGCAGCTTAGCTACGGGGGGCACAGATACGCAGTATTTT | CASSLATGGTDTQYF
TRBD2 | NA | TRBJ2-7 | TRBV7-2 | TGTGCCAGCAGCTTCGGACTAGCGGGGGGTTCCTACGAGCAGTACTTC | CASSFGLAGGSYEQYF
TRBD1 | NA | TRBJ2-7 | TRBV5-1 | TGCGCCAGCAGCTCGACCGGGACAGGGGGCTACGAGCAGTACTTC | CASSSTGTGGYEQYF
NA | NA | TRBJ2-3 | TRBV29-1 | TGCAGCGTCTCCTCCCAGGGCCCCACAGATACGCAGTATTTT | CSVSSQGPTDTQYF
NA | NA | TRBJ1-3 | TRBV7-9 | TGTGCCAGCAGCTTAGCGCGGAGGACGATCTCTGGAAACACCATATATTTT | CASSLARRTISGNTIYF
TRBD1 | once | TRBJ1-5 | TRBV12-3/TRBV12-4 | TGTGCCAGCAGTTTATGGGACAGGGGAATGGAAAGCAATCAGCCCCAGCATTTT | CASSLWDRGMESNQPQHF
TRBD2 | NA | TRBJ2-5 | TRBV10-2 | TGCGCCAGCAGGGGGATAGCGGGGGCGGTGGAGACCCAGTACTTC | CASRGIAGAVETQYF